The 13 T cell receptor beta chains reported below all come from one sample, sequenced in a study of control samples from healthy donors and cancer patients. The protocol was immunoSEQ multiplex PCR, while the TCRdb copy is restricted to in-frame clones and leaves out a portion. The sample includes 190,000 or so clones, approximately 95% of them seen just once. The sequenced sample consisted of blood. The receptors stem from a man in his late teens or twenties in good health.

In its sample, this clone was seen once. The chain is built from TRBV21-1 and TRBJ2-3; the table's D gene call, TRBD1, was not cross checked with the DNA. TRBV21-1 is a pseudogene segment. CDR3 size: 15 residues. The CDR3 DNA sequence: TGTGCCAGCAGCCGGGACAGGGGTATGGCAGATACGCAGTATTTT. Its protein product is CASSRDRGMADTQYF.

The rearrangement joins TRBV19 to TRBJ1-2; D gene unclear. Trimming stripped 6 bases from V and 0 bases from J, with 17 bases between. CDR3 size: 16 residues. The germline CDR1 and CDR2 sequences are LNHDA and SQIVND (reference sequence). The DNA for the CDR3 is TGTGCCAGTAGACCTCCCTGGAAAGGAACTAACTATGGCTACACCTTC. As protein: CASRPPWKGTNYGYTF.

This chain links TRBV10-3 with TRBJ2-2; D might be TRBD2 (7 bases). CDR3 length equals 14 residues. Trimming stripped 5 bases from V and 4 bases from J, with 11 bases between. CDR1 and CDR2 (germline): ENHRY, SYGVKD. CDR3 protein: CAISPGGGTGELFF. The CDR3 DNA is TGTGCCATCAGTCCGGGGGGCGGCACCGGGGAGCTGTTTTTT.

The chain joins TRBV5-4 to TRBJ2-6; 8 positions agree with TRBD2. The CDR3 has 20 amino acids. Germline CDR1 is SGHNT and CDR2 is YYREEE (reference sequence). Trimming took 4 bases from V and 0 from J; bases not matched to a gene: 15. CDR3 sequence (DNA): TGTGCCAGCAGCCCTCTGCCACTCTCCGCGGGGGGCTCTGGGGCCAACGTCCTGACTTTC. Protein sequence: CASSPLPLSAGGSGANVLTF.

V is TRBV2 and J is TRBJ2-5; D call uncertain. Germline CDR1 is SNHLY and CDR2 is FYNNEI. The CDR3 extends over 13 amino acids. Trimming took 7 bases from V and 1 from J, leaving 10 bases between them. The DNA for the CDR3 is TGTGCCAGCATCCCGAGAATCCAAGAGACCCAGTACTTC. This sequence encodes CASIPRIQETQYF.

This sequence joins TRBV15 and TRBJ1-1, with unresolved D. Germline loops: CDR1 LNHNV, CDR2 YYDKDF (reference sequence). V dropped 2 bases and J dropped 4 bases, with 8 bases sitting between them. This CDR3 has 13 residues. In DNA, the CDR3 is TGTGCCACCAGCAGAAGTGGGGTCACTGAAGCTTTCTTT. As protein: CATSRSGVTEAFF. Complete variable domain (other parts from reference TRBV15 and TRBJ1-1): DAMVIQNPRYQVTQFGKPVTLSCSQTLNHNVMYWYQQKSSQAPKLLFHYYDKDFNNEADTPDNFQSRRPNTSFCFLDIRSPGLGDTAMYLCATSRSGVTEAFFGQGTRLTVV.

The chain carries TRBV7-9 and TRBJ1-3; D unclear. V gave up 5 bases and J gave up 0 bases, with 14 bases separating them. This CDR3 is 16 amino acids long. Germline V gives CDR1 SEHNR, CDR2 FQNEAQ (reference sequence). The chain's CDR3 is CASSPKERLSGNTIYF. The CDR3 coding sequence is TGTGCCAGCAGCCCTAAGGAACGGCTCTCTGGAAACACCATATATTTT.

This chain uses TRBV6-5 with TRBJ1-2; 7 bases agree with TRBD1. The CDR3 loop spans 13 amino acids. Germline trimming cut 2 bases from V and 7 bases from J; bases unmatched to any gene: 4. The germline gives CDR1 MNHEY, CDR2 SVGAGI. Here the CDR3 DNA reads TGTGCCAGCAGTTACGGGACAGCGCGTGGCTACACCTTC. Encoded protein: CASSYGTARGYTF.

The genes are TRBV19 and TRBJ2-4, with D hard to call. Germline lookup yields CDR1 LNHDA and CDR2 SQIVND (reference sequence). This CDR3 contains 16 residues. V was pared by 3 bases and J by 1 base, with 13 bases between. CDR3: CASSIPSGSAKNIQYF. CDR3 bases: TGTGCCAGTAGTATCCCGTCAGGCAGTGCCAAAAACATTCAGTACTTC.

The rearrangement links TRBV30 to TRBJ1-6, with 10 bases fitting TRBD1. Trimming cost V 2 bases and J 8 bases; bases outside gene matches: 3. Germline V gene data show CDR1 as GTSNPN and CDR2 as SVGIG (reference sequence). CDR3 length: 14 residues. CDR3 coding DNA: TGTGCCTGGAGTAAAGGACAGGGGGATTCACCCCTCCACTTT. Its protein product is CAWSKGQGDSPLHF. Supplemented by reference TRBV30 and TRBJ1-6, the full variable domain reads SQTIHQWPATLVQPVGSPLSLECTVEGTSNPNLYWYRQAAGRGLQLLFYSVGIGQISSEVPQNLSASRPQDRQFILSSKKLLLSDSGFYLCAWSKGQGDSPLHFGNGTRLTVT.

CDR3 residues: CASSLVRDARSTDTQYF. CDR3 DNA sequence: TGCGCCAGCAGCCTGGTCCGAGACGCACGGAGCACAGATACGCAGTATTTT. This sequence joins TRBV5-1 and TRBJ2-3; the D is unclear. Germline V gene sequence: CDR1 SGHRS, CDR2 YFSETQ. Trimming removed 4 bases from V and 0 bases from J, with 18 bases in between. The CDR3 extends over 17 amino acids. Combining the CDR3 with reference TRBV5-1 and TRBJ2-3 gives the whole variable domain KAGVTQTPRYLIKTRGQQVTLSCSPISGHRSVSWYQQTPGQGLQFLFEYFSETQRNKGNFPGRFSGRQFSNSRSEMNVSTLELGDSALYLCASSLVRDARSTDTQYFGPGTRLTVL.

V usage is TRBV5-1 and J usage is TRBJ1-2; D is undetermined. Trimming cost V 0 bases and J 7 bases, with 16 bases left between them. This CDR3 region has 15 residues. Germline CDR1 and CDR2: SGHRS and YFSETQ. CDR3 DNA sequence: TGCGCCAGCAGCTTGGGGGCCCCAGGTTACTCTGGCTACACCTTC. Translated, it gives CASSLGAPGYSGYTF. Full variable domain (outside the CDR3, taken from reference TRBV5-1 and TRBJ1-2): KAGVTQTPRYLIKTRGQQVTLSCSPISGHRSVSWYQQTPGQGLQFLFEYFSETQRNKGNFPGRFSGRQFSNSRSEMNVSTLELGDSALYLCASSLGAPGYSGYTFGSGTRLTVV.

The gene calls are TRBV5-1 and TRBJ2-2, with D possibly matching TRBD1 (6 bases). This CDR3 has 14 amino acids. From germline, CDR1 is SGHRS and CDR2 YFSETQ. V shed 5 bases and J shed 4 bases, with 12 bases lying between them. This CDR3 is CASRPWTATGELFF. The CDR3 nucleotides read TGCGCCAGCAGGCCCTGGACAGCCACCGGGGAGCTGTTTTTT.